Listed here are 15 T cell receptor beta chains from one sample, sequenced in a study of OX40 agonist ivuxolimab in advanced cancers. TCRdb's table, derived via immunoSEQ multiplex PCR, lists solely in-frame clones and lacks some. The sample lists roughly 15,000 clones, around 87% seen once, with 6.5% to 8% in the top ten. The sample was CD4+ or CD8+ T cells sorted from blood, taken in a trial of the OX40 agonist ivuxolimab. The receptors here all came from an adult with an advanced solid tumor such as melanoma, head and neck, liver or kidney cancer.

The chain links TRBV5-6 to TRBJ1-4; D is unclear. Trimming took 6 bases from V and 0 from J, leaving 15 bases between them. CDR3 length: 16 residues. The germline gives CDR1 SGHDT, CDR2 YYEEEE. This CDR3 reads CASIAWEGPTNEKLFF. In nucleotides, the CDR3 is TGTGCCAGCATAGCTTGGGAGGGCCCAACTAATGAAAAACTGTTTTTT.

The chain links TRBV2 to TRBJ2-1, with D unresolved. Germline CDR1 and CDR2: SNHLY and FYNNEI. V was cut by 2 bases and J by 7 bases, with 3 bases left in between. The CDR3 extends over 11 amino acids. CDR3: CASSERNEQFF. CDR3 nucleotide sequence: TGTGCCAGCAGTGAAAGGAATGAGCAGTTCTTC.

The V and J genes are TRBV9 and TRBJ2-5, with D possibly matching TRBD2 (6 bases). This CDR3 has 14 residues. V gave up 6 bases and J gave up 2 bases, with 14 bases separating them. Germline V gene data show CDR1 as SGDLS and CDR2 as YYNGEE. The CDR3 DNA reads TGTGCCAGCAACCCATTGGGAGGTCAAGAGACCCAGTACTTC. Its protein product is CASNPLGGQETQYF.

This chain links TRBV4-3 with TRBJ1-2; maybe TRBD1 (5 bases). Germline-derived CDR1 and CDR2 are LGHNA and YSLEER. This CDR3 comprises 14 residues. The germline V and J ends were trimmed by 0 bases and 8 bases, with 13 bases remaining between them. The CDR3 nucleotides read TGCGCCAGCAGCCAAGAGTGGGGGTCGGGAGGCTACACCTTC. This gives the protein CASSQEWGSGGYTF.

This chain uses TRBV11-2 with TRBJ1-3; TRBD1 is a possible D gene (5 bases). Germline V gene data show CDR1 as SGHAT and CDR2 as FQNNGV. Deletions cut 1 base from V and 7 bases from J, with 20 bases between. The CDR3 consists of 17 residues. The CDR3 is CASSLAGQGKLGNTIYF. CDR3 DNA: TGTGCCAGCAGCTTAGCCGGCCAGGGAAAATTAGGGAACACCATATATTTT.

As concerns this clone: The sample carries other DNA sequences with the same CDR3. The chain has TRBV7-9 and TRBJ1-2; TRBD1 aligns across 9 bases. The CDR3 is 15 residues long. Germline assignment: CDR1 SEHNR and CDR2 FQNEAQ (reference sequence). The V gene end was trimmed by 1 base and the J gene end by 0 bases; junction bases not matched to a gene: 0. CDR3 loop: CASSLGQGANYGYTF. CDR3 DNA sequence: TGTGCCAGCAGCTTAGGACAGGGGGCTAACTATGGCTACACCTTC.

This sequence joins TRBV4-1 and TRBJ1-4; 7 nucleotides align to TRBD1. The V and J ends lost 0 bases and 3 bases, in that order; junction bases with no gene match: 7. Germline loops: CDR1 MGHRA, CDR2 YSYEKL. This CDR3 spans 17 amino acids. The CDR3 nucleotides read TGCGCCAGCAGCCAAGATCCCCCCGGGACAGCTAATGAAAAACTGTTTTTT. Translating gives CASSQDPPGTANEKLFF.

This sequence joins TRBV2 and TRBJ1-1; D gene uncertain. Between the trimmed V and J ends, which lost 9 bases and 1 base, there was a span of 12 bases. Germline V gene sequence: CDR1 SNHLY, CDR2 FYNNEI. The CDR3 contains 13 residues. The CDR3 spells CASLYVENTEAFF. As DNA, the CDR3 is TGTGCCAGTTTATACGTTGAGAACACTGAAGCTTTCTTT. Full variable domain (outside the CDR3, taken from reference TRBV2 and TRBJ1-1): EPEVTQTPSHQVTQMGQEVILRCVPISNHLYFYWYRQILGQKVEFLVSFYNNEISEKSEIFDDQFSVERPDGSNFTLKIRSTKLEDSAMYFCASLYVENTEAFFGQGTRLTVV.

This sequence joins TRBV5-1 and TRBJ1-2, with a weak D call TRBD1 (6 bases). The CDR3 has 15 residues. Germline CDR1 and CDR2: SGHRS and YFSETQ. Trimming left V 3 bases short and J 7 bases short, with 19 bases between. CDR3 residues: CASSWSGSGAGGYTF. The CDR3 DNA reads as TGCGCCAGCAGCTGGTCCGGGTCAGGGGCAGGTGGCTACACCTTC.

This clone is a singleton in its sample. V is TRBV6-6 and J is TRBJ1-2; TRBD1 is a possible D gene (6 bases). This CDR3 comprises 15 residues. Trimming took 6 bases from V and 4 from J, leaving 18 bases between them. Germline lookup yields CDR1 MNHNY and CDR2 SVGAGI (reference sequence). CDR3 coding DNA: TGTGCCAGCAGGGTACAGGGTGGGGGCCTCTATGGCTACACCTTC. Translating it yields CASRVQGGGLYGYTF.

The rearrangement uses TRBV10-3 and TRBJ2-7; 8 nucleotides line up with TRBD1. Germline loops: CDR1 ENHRY, CDR2 SYGVKD. The CDR3 consists of 12 residues. Trimming took 10 bases from V and 5 from J; bases not matched to a gene: 7. This chain's CDR3 is CATGQGVHEQYF. In nucleotides, the CDR3 is TGTGCCACCGGACAGGGTGTCCACGAGCAGTACTTC.

The V gene is TRBV30, the J gene TRBJ2-1, with 10 bases aligning to TRBD2. Losses at the gene ends were 7 bases for V and 6 bases for J; bases not matched to a gene: 9. CDR1 is GTSNPN and CDR2 is SVGIG in the germline V gene (reference sequence). This CDR3 contains 14 residues. For the CDR3, the DNA is TGTGCCTTCGAGACTAGCGGGCGGGTCAATGAGCAGTTCTTC. Translated: CAFETSGRVNEQFF.

The chain recombines TRBV6-1 with TRBJ2-7; TRBD1 aligns across 10 bases. CDR3 length equals 14 residues. V lost 5 bases and J lost 3; bases outside the gene matches: 4. CDR1 and CDR2 (germline): MNHNS, SASEGT. CDR3 DNA: TGTGCCAGCAGTCCCCGGGACAGGGGCTACGAGCAGTACTTC. The encoded protein is CASSPRDRGYEQYF.

The V call is TRBV19, the J call TRBJ1-2; no clear D. V lost 3 bases, J lost 7 bases, and 12 bases lay in between. The CDR3 contains 13 residues. Germline CDR1 LNHDA, CDR2 SQIVND (reference sequence). CDR3 sequence: CASSIGGISGYTF. CDR3 nucleotide sequence: TGTGCCAGTAGTATCGGAGGGATTAGTGGCTACACCTTC.

The gene calls are TRBV30 and TRBJ1-2; D is undetermined. CDR1 is GTSNPN, CDR2 SVGIG, per germline (reference sequence). The CDR3 loop spans 16 amino acids. Trimming removed 0 bases at V and 0 bases at J, with 14 bases between. The CDR3 nucleotides read TGTGCCTGGAGTGTTTTGTCTGGGATCCCTAACTATGGCTACACCTTC. Its translation is CAWSVLSGIPNYGYTF. The whole variable domain, filled in from reference TRBV30 and TRBJ1-2, reads SQTIHQWPATLVQPVGSPLSLECTVEGTSNPNLYWYRQAAGRGLQLLFYSVGIGQISSEVPQNLSASRPQDRQFILSSKKLLLSDSGFYLCAWSVLSGIPNYGYTFGSGTRLTVV.